This TCR beta chain was sequenced during a study of blood T cells in healthy people across ages. Study-wide points: TCR beta diversity per million T cells fell roughly linearly with age. From one million sequenced T cells, diversity estimates were lower bounds.

This CDR3 spans 15 amino acids. V shed 2 bases, J shed 5 bases, and the junction held 5 bases outside the gene matches. Looked up from germline, CDR1 is MDHEN and CDR2 is SYDVKM. Donors were healthy Caucasian individuals from Russia aged about 6 to 95. Each sample provided at least 5 micrograms of extracted total RNA. This clonotype was picked up a small number of times. Its antigen is unidentified. Using a J-beta primer mix together with a sample-barcoded 5' primer, a second PCR was run for roughly 7 to 11 cycles. TCRdb re-called the 5' RACE reads with MiXCR, one entry per CDR3 protein. The repertoire holds 850,000 to 1,300,000 distinct CDR3 sequences, with roughly 45% as singletons.

V gene TRBV28 combines with J gene TRBJ2-2; 7 bases align to TRBD2. This receptor was taken from a woman aged 55-69 years in good health. Sequenced: blood. CDR3 amino acids: CASSLERDLTGELFF. CDR3 coding DNA: TGTGCCAGCAGTTTAGAGCGGGACTTGACCGGGGAGCTGTTTTTT.